This is a list of T cell receptor beta chains from one sample in a study of blood T cell repertoires in COVID-19. Clones were read by immunoSEQ multiplex PCR, and TCRdb kept only the in-frame ones, dropping some. Here the sample spans about 59,000 clones, 79% being singletons. Sequencing was carried out using peripheral blood. The source of these receptors is a man aged 60 to 69 with acute or convalescent COVID-19. CDR3s include the opening cysteine and the closing phenylalanine or tryptophan. D genes are given only for firm matches. Clone size is shown for a subset of rows, as once, few, many or a class of expanded clone.

v_call: TRBV7-2; d_call: TRBD1; j_call: TRBJ2-7; clone_size: .; cdr3_aa: CASSLDRGYEQYF; cdr3_nt: TGTGCCAGCAGCTTGGACAGGGGCTACGAGCAGTACTTC
v_call: TRBV28; d_call: .; j_call: TRBJ1-2; clone_size: .; cdr3_aa: CASRGLGGFYGYTF; cdr3_nt: TGTGCCAGCAGGGGACTGGGCGGCTTCTATGGCTACACCTTC
v_call: TRBV4-3; d_call: .; j_call: TRBJ2-5; clone_size: .; cdr3_aa: CASSQDRGRETQYF; cdr3_nt: TGCGCCAGCAGCCAAGATAGGGGCAGGGAGACCCAGTACTTC
v_call: TRBV28; d_call: TRBD1; j_call: TRBJ1-5; clone_size: .; cdr3_aa: CASSQDRGNQPQHF; cdr3_nt: TGTGCCAGCAGTCAGGACAGGGGCAATCAGCCCCAGCATTTT
v_call: TRBV28; d_call: .; j_call: TRBJ2-3; clone_size: .; cdr3_aa: CASRAPTDTQYF; cdr3_nt: TGTGCCAGCAGGGCACCTACAGATACGCAGTATTTT
v_call: TRBV3-1/TRBV3-2; d_call: TRBD1; j_call: TRBJ2-5; clone_size: .; cdr3_aa: CASSQGGQGRQTQYF; cdr3_nt: TGTGCCAGCAGCCAAGGTGGACAGGGTCGACAGACCCAGTACTTC
v_call: TRBV2; d_call: .; j_call: TRBJ2-7; clone_size: .; cdr3_aa: CASSDRVLAGNEQYF; cdr3_nt: TGTGCCAGCAGTGATAGGGTGCTAGCCGGCAACGAGCAGTACTTC
v_call: TRBV7-2; d_call: TRBD1; j_call: TRBJ1-1; clone_size: .; cdr3_aa: CASSFVKRTGAFF; cdr3_nt: TGTGCCAGCAGCTTCGTTAAAAGGACAGGAGCTTTCTTT
v_call: TRBV6-4; d_call: .; j_call: TRBJ2-1; clone_size: few; cdr3_aa: CASSEGDSSNEQFF; cdr3_nt: TGTGCCAGCAGTGAAGGGGACTCCTCCAATGAGCAGTTCTTC
v_call: TRBV19; d_call: TRBD1; j_call: TRBJ1-1; clone_size: .; cdr3_aa: CASSETGVGTEAFF; cdr3_nt: TGTGCCAGTAGTGAGACAGGGGTGGGCACTGAAGCTTTCTTT
v_call: TRBV7-2; d_call: .; j_call: TRBJ1-1; clone_size: .; cdr3_aa: CASSLQGRNTEAFF; cdr3_nt: TGTGCCAGCAGCTTACAGGGGCGGAACACTGAAGCTTTCTTT
v_call: TRBV7-2; d_call: TRBD1; j_call: TRBJ2-5; clone_size: .; cdr3_aa: CASSLTGGWETQYF; cdr3_nt: TGTGCCAGCAGCTTAACAGGGGGCTGGGAGACCCAGTACTTC
v_call: TRBV10-2; d_call: .; j_call: TRBJ2-3; clone_size: .; cdr3_aa: CASSLISGTPGNTQYF; cdr3_nt: TGCGCCAGCAGTTTAATTTCCGGGACTCCTGGGAATACGCAGTATTTT
v_call: TRBV7-2; d_call: TRBD1; j_call: TRBJ2-7; clone_size: .; cdr3_aa: CASSRGQGVYEQYF; cdr3_nt: TGTGCCAGCAGCCGTGGACAGGGGGTTTACGAGCAGTACTTC
v_call: TRBV9; d_call: TRBD1; j_call: TRBJ1-1; clone_size: .; cdr3_aa: CASSGGGSTEAFF; cdr3_nt: TGTGCCAGCAGCGGAGGGGGCTCCACTGAAGCTTTCTTT
v_call: TRBV3-1/TRBV3-2; d_call: TRBD1; j_call: TRBJ2-7; clone_size: .; cdr3_aa: CASSPGTGADEQYF; cdr3_nt: TGTGCCAGCAGCCCCGGGACAGGGGCCGACGAGCAGTACTTC
v_call: TRBV9; d_call: .; j_call: TRBJ2-1; clone_size: .; cdr3_aa: CASSVGLNPDEQFF; cdr3_nt: TGTGCCAGCAGCGTAGGACTCAACCCGGATGAGCAGTTCTTC
v_call: TRBV7-2; d_call: TRBD2; j_call: TRBJ2-5; clone_size: once; cdr3_aa: CASSPPLARGETQYF; cdr3_nt: TGTGCCAGCAGCCCACCACTAGCGAGGGGAGAGACCCAGTACTTC
v_call: TRBV27; d_call: .; j_call: TRBJ2-7; clone_size: .; cdr3_aa: CASSFPGNPTEQYF; cdr3_nt: TGTGCCAGCAGTTTCCCGGGGAATCCAACCGAGCAGTACTTC
v_call: TRBV28; d_call: .; j_call: TRBJ2-1; clone_size: .; cdr3_aa: CAVTGTLNNEQFF; cdr3_nt: TGTGCCGTAACCGGGACTTTAAACAATGAGCAGTTCTTC
v_call: TRBV7-9; d_call: .; j_call: TRBJ1-2; clone_size: .; cdr3_aa: CASSNSGLSYGYTF; cdr3_nt: TGTGCCAGCAGCAACAGCGGGTTAAGCTATGGCTACACCTTC
v_call: TRBV5-1; d_call: TRBD2; j_call: TRBJ2-1; clone_size: .; cdr3_aa: CASSLGGGSSGPSYNEQFF; cdr3_nt: TGCGCCAGCAGCTTGGGCGGGGGGTCCTCGGGCCCCTCCTACAATGAGCAGTTCTTC
v_call: TRBV6-1; d_call: TRBD1; j_call: TRBJ2-7; clone_size: few; cdr3_aa: CASSENRGAYEQYF; cdr3_nt: TGTGCCAGCAGTGAAAACAGGGGGGCCTACGAGCAGTACTTC
v_call: TRBV30; d_call: TRBD2; j_call: TRBJ2-3; clone_size: .; cdr3_aa: CAWSQTSADTQYF; cdr3_nt: TGTGCCTGGAGTCAGACTAGCGCAGATACGCAGTATTTT
v_call: TRBV19; d_call: TRBD1; j_call: TRBJ1-5; clone_size: once; cdr3_aa: CASSPGQGREPQHF; cdr3_nt: TGTGCCAGTAGTCCCGGACAGGGGAGAGAGCCCCAGCATTTT
v_call: TRBV27; d_call: TRBD2; j_call: TRBJ2-1; clone_size: .; cdr3_aa: CASSPGVAGYNEQFF; cdr3_nt: TGTGCCAGCAGTCCCGGGGTAGCGGGGTACAATGAGCAGTTCTTC
v_call: TRBV24-1; d_call: .; j_call: TRBJ1-1; clone_size: .; cdr3_aa: CATSVGGGTEAFF; cdr3_nt: TGTGCCACCAGTGTTGGGGGAGGCACTGAAGCTTTCTTT
v_call: TRBV29-1; d_call: .; j_call: TRBJ2-3; clone_size: .; cdr3_aa: CSVVRGIKTDTQYF; cdr3_nt: TGCAGCGTTGTTCGGGGGATCAAGACAGATACGCAGTATTTT
v_call: TRBV7-3; d_call: TRBD2; j_call: TRBJ2-1; clone_size: .; cdr3_aa: CASSLTGAGGPSGNEQFF; cdr3_nt: TGTGCCAGCAGCTTAACCGGGGCGGGAGGGCCGTCGGGGAATGAGCAGTTCTTC
v_call: TRBV9; d_call: .; j_call: TRBJ2-1; clone_size: .; cdr3_aa: CASSVVGSAYNEQFF; cdr3_nt: TGTGCCAGCAGCGTAGTTGGTAGCGCCTACAATGAGCAGTTCTTC
v_call: TRBV11-2; d_call: .; j_call: TRBJ2-5; clone_size: .; cdr3_aa: CASSLEAFQETQYF; cdr3_nt: TGTGCCAGCAGCTTAGAGGCTTTCCAAGAGACCCAGTACTTC
v_call: TRBV11-1; d_call: .; j_call: TRBJ2-6; clone_size: .; cdr3_aa: CASTRRENANVLTF; cdr3_nt: TGTGCCAGCACCCGACGGGAGAACGCAAACGTCCTGACTTTC
v_call: TRBV7-2; d_call: .; j_call: TRBJ2-1; clone_size: .; cdr3_aa: CASSPQSGSTYNEQFF; cdr3_nt: TGTGCCAGCAGCCCCCAGAGCGGGTCGACCTACAATGAGCAGTTCTTC
v_call: TRBV23-1; d_call: .; j_call: TRBJ2-2; clone_size: .; cdr3_aa: CASSQILAAKYTGELFF; cdr3_nt: TGCGCCAGCAGTCAGATTTTAGCGGCTAAATACACCGGGGAGCTGTTTTTT
v_call: TRBV3-1/TRBV3-2; d_call: TRBD2; j_call: TRBJ2-1; clone_size: .; cdr3_aa: CASSQDRAGVEQFF; cdr3_nt: TGTGCCAGCAGCCAAGACCGAGCGGGAGTTGAGCAGTTCTTC
v_call: TRBV13; d_call: TRBD2; j_call: TRBJ2-7; clone_size: .; cdr3_aa: CASSSLAGDYEQYF; cdr3_nt: TGTGCCAGCAGCTCTCTAGCGGGAGACTACGAGCAGTACTTC
v_call: TRBV19; d_call: TRBD1; j_call: TRBJ2-2; clone_size: .; cdr3_aa: CASSGTGGSTGELFF; cdr3_nt: TGTGCCAGTAGCGGGACAGGGGGCTCTACCGGGGAGCTGTTTTTT
v_call: TRBV11-2; d_call: TRBD2; j_call: TRBJ2-7; clone_size: once; cdr3_aa: CASSFRGVSGRAGNEQYF; cdr3_nt: TGTGCCAGCAGCTTTCGTGGGGTTAGCGGGAGGGCCGGGAACGAGCAGTACTTC
v_call: TRBV28; d_call: TRBD2; j_call: TRBJ2-3; clone_size: .; cdr3_aa: CASSPLGLAGTTQYF; cdr3_nt: TGTGCCAGCAGTCCCCTGGGACTAGCGGGAACTACGCAGTATTTT
v_call: TRBV14; d_call: TRBD1; j_call: TRBJ1-2; clone_size: .; cdr3_aa: CASSQVGQGDFDGYTF; cdr3_nt: TGTGCCAGCAGCCAAGTCGGACAGGGAGATTTTGATGGCTACACCTTC
v_call: TRBV9; d_call: TRBD2; j_call: TRBJ2-5; clone_size: .; cdr3_aa: CASSVEWGLVGETQYF; cdr3_nt: TGTGCCAGCAGCGTAGAGTGGGGACTAGTTGGAGAGACCCAGTACTTC
v_call: TRBV9; d_call: TRBD2; j_call: TRBJ2-2; clone_size: .; cdr3_aa: CASSPGLAGGTGELFF; cdr3_nt: TGTGCCAGCAGCCCCGGACTAGCGGGAGGGACCGGGGAGCTGTTTTTT
v_call: TRBV5-4; d_call: .; j_call: TRBJ1-4; clone_size: .; cdr3_aa: CASSSQGTTNEKLFF; cdr3_nt: TGTGCCAGCAGCTCACAGGGCACAACTAATGAAAAACTGTTTTTT
v_call: TRBV5-1; d_call: .; j_call: TRBJ1-4; clone_size: few; cdr3_aa: CASSLVPGDEKLFF; cdr3_nt: TGCGCCAGCAGCTTGGTCCCGGGGGATGAAAAACTGTTTTTT
v_call: TRBV18; d_call: TRBD1; j_call: TRBJ1-3; clone_size: .; cdr3_aa: CASSPPGQGGYTIYF; cdr3_nt: TGTGCCAGCTCACCCCCGGGACAGGGGGGGTACACCATATATTTT
v_call: TRBV7-9; d_call: TRBD1; j_call: TRBJ1-2; clone_size: once; cdr3_aa: CASSLGQGVRYGYTF; cdr3_nt: TGTGCCAGCAGCTTAGGACAGGGGGTTCGGTATGGCTACACCTTC
v_call: TRBV20-1; d_call: .; j_call: TRBJ2-2; clone_size: .; cdr3_aa: CSASPLPGSIGELFF; cdr3_nt: TGCAGTGCTAGTCCGTTACCCGGGAGTATCGGGGAGCTGTTTTTT
v_call: TRBV6-6; d_call: .; j_call: TRBJ1-1; clone_size: once; cdr3_aa: CAGGQKRPEAFF; cdr3_nt: TGTGCCGGCGGACAGAAGAGACCTGAAGCTTTCTTT
v_call: TRBV18; d_call: .; j_call: TRBJ1-1; clone_size: .; cdr3_aa: CASSPPRMGSGGNTEAFF; cdr3_nt: TGTGCCAGCTCACCACCAAGGATGGGTTCGGGGGGCAACACTGAAGCTTTCTTT
v_call: TRBV9; d_call: .; j_call: TRBJ2-7; clone_size: .; cdr3_aa: CASSVSLTSYEQYF; cdr3_nt: TGTGCCAGCAGCGTAAGCCTAACCTCCTACGAGCAGTACTTC
v_call: TRBV7-8; d_call: .; j_call: TRBJ1-3; clone_size: .; cdr3_aa: CASRAGGFSAGNTIYF; cdr3_nt: TGTGCCAGCAGGGCGGGGGGGTTCAGCGCTGGAAACACCATATATTTT
v_call: TRBV28; d_call: TRBD1; j_call: TRBJ1-1; clone_size: .; cdr3_aa: CASSLWDVTGEDTEAFF; cdr3_nt: TGTGCCAGCAGTTTATGGGATGTAACAGGGGAGGACACTGAAGCTTTCTTT
v_call: TRBV30; d_call: TRBD2; j_call: TRBJ2-7; clone_size: .; cdr3_aa: CAWSPGLAAYEQYF; cdr3_nt: TGTGCCTGGTCACCGGGACTAGCGGCATACGAGCAGTACTTC
v_call: TRBV5-1; d_call: TRBD2; j_call: TRBJ2-5; clone_size: few; cdr3_aa: CASSLGTSGSGQTQYF; cdr3_nt: TGCGCCAGCAGCTTGGGAACTAGCGGGAGTGGGCAGACCCAGTACTTC
v_call: TRBV10-2; d_call: .; j_call: TRBJ2-7; clone_size: .; cdr3_aa: CASSDLAYEQYF; cdr3_nt: TGCGCCAGCAGTGATTTGGCTTACGAGCAGTACTTC
v_call: TRBV5-6; d_call: .; j_call: TRBJ1-1; clone_size: once; cdr3_aa: CASSLWANTEAFF; cdr3_nt: TGTGCCAGCAGCTTGTGGGCCAACACTGAAGCTTTCTTT
v_call: TRBV7-2; d_call: TRBD1; j_call: TRBJ2-1; clone_size: .; cdr3_aa: CASSSGTGVHNEQFF; cdr3_nt: TGTGCCAGCAGCTCGGGGACAGGGGTCCACAATGAGCAGTTCTTC
v_call: TRBV7-3; d_call: .; j_call: TRBJ2-1; clone_size: .; cdr3_aa: CASSLGLGVYNEQFF; cdr3_nt: TGTGCCAGCAGCCTAGGTTTAGGGGTCTACAATGAGCAGTTCTTC
v_call: TRBV28; d_call: TRBD1; j_call: TRBJ2-7; clone_size: .; cdr3_aa: CASSLRQGSYEQYF; cdr3_nt: TGTGCCAGCAGTTTAAGACAGGGCTCCTACGAGCAGTACTTC
v_call: TRBV2; d_call: TRBD2; j_call: TRBJ2-5; clone_size: .; cdr3_aa: CASSESTGGQETQYF; cdr3_nt: TGTGCCAGCAGTGAGTCCACGGGGGGACAAGAGACCCAGTACTTC